This TCR beta chain comes out of a study of regulatory T cells in long-lasting Graves disease. Study-level results: Persistent Graves' cases showed lower TCR diversity than newly diagnosed cases.

Concerning this clonotype: Antigen: not known. Given a much more abundant clone one base away, this may be a read error. Because the CDR3 is missing its conserved closing phenylalanine or tryptophan, this is likely a read error.

The V gene lost 3 bases and the J gene lost 2 bases, with 14 bases spanning the gap. CDR1 and CDR2 (germline): MNHGY, SVAAGI. The CDR3 sequence is 17 residues long. Time point of the sample: newly diagnosed GD, antithyroid drugs for less than 3 months. Following extraction of RNA from PBMCs, that RNA was used to make the TCR library. TCR beta libraries were built with iRepertoire HTBI primers and Arm-PCR of CDR3 regions. Each CDR3 protein is one row after TCRdb ran MiXCR on the multiplex PCR reads. The sample holds 450,000 to 600,000 distinct CDR3 sequences, roughly 13% seen once. These same data were also listed under a study on T cells in Graves' hyperthyroidism and ophthalmopathy. As that study records: Graves' hyperthyroidism was deemed stable given no ophthalmopathy progression within 18 months. The HTBI set primed first-round TCR CDR3 RT-PCR.

This chain connects TRBV6-9 to TRBJ2-6, with D perhaps given as TRBD1 or TRBD2 (6 bases each). Sample: peripheral blood mononuclear cells (PBMCs), taken at new diagnosis, from a patient treated with antithyroid drugs. This receptor was identified in a man in his thirties or forties with Graves disease. This chain's CDR3 is CASSYSKGGAGANVLTL. CDR3 nucleotides: TGTGCCAGCAGTTACTCGAAGGGGGGAGCTGGGGCCAACGTCCTGACTTTA.